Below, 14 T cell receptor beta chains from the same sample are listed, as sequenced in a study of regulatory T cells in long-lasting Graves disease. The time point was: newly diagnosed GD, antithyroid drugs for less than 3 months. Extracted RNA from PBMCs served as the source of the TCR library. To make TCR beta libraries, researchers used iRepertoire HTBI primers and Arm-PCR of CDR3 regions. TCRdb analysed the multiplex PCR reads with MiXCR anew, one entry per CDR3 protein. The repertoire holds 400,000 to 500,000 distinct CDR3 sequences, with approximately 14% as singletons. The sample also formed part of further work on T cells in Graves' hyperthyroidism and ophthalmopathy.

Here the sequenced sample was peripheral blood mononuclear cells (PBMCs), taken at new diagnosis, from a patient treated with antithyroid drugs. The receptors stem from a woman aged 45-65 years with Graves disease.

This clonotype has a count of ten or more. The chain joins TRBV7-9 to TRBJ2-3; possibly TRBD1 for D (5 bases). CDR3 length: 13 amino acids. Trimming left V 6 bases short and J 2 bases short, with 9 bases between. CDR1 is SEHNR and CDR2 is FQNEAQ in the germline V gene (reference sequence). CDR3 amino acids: CASSLDTTDTQYF. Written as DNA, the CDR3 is TGTGCCAGCAGTTTGGACACCACAGATACGCAGTATTTT. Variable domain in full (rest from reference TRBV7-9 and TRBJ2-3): DTGVSQNPRHKITKRGQNVTFRCDPISEHNRLYWYRQTLGQGPEFLTYFQNEAQLEKSRLLSDRFSAERPKGSFSTLEIQRTEQGDSAMYLCASSLDTTDTQYFGPGTRLTVL.

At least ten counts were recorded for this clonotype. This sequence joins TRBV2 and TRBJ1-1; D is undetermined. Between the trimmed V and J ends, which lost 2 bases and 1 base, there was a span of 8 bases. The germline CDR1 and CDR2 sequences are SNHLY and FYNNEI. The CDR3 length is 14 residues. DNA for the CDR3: TGTGCCAGCAGTGAAAGGGCGCAGAACACTGAAGCTTTCTTT. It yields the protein CASSERAQNTEAFF. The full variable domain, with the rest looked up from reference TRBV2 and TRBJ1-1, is EPEVTQTPSHQVTQMGQEVILRCVPISNHLYFYWYRQILGQKVEFLVSFYNNEISEKSEIFDDQFSVERPDGSNFTLKIRSTKLEDSAMYFCASSERAQNTEAFFGQGTRLTVV.

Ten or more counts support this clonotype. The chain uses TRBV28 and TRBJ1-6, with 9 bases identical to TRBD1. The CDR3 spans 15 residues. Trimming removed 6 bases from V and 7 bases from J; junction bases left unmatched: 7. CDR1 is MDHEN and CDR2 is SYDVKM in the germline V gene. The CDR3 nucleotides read TGTGCCAGCAGATCCGGACAGGGGAACAATTCACCCCTCCACTTT. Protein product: CASRSGQGNNSPLHF. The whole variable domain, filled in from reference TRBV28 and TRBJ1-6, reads DVKVTQSSRYLVKRTGEKVFLECVQDMDHENMFWYRQDPGLGLRLIYFSYDVKMKEKGDIPEGYSVSREKKERFSLILESASTNQTSMYLCASRSGQGNNSPLHFGNGTRLTVT.

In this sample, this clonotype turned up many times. Written as DNA, the CDR3 is TGCAGTGCTAAACGGCTCCTCCTTAAGGAGCAGTACTTC. Protein product: CSAKRLLLKEQYF. This chain connects TRBV20-1 to TRBJ2-7, with no clear D. This CDR3 has 13 amino acids. Germline values: CDR1 DFQATT, CDR2 SNEGSKA (reference sequence). V was pared by 4 bases and J by 7 bases, with 17 bases between.

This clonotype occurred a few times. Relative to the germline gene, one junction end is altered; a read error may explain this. As DNA, the CDR3 is TGTACCAGCAGTTTTCTAGCGGGATTCTACGAGCAGTACTTC. Translation: CTSSFLAGFYEQYF. The V gene is TRBV12-3 or TRBV12-4, the J gene TRBJ2-7, with 9 bases fitting TRBD2. This CDR3 has 14 residues.

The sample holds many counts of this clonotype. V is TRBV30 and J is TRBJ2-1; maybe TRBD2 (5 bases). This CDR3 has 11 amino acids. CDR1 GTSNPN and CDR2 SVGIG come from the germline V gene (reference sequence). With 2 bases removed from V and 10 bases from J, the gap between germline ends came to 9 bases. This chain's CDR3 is CAWSFRREQFF. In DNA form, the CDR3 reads TGTGCCTGGAGTTTCCGGAGGGAGCAGTTCTTC.

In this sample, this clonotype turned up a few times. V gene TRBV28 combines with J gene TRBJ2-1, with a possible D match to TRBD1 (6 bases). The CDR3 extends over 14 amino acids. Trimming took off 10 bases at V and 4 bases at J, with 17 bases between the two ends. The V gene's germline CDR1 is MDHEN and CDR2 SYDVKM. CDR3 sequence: CATTHRDNYNEQFF. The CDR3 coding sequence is TGTGCCACTACTCACCGGGACAATTACAATGAGCAGTTCTTC.

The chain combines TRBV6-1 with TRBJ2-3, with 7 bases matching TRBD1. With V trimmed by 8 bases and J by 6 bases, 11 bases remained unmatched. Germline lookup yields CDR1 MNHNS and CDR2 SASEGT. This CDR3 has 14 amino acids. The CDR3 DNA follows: TGTGCCAGCCGAGGGACAGCCTATCTGGATACGCAGTATTTT. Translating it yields CASRGTAYLDTQYF.

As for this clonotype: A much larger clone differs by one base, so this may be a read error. CDR3 nucleotide sequence: TGCAGCGTTGACAGCTCGACAGGTTACTACAATGGGCAGTTCTTC. This sequence encodes CSVDSSTGYYNGQFF. The chain links TRBV29-1 to TRBJ2-1; the D gene is possibly TRBD1 (6 bases). Germline CDR1 is SQVTM and CDR2 is ANQGSEA. The CDR3 contains 15 residues.

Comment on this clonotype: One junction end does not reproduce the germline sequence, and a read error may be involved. The CDR3 DNA sequence: TGTGCCAGCCAATTTGGCAGGGGACCCTACGAGCTGTACTTC. It codes for CASQFGRGPYELYF. The chain uses TRBV28 and TRBJ2-7, with D perhaps TRBD1 (6 bases). Per the germline V gene, CDR1 is MDHEN and CDR2 is SYDVKM. The CDR3 runs 14 residues. Full variable domain (rest looked up from reference TRBV28 and TRBJ2-7): DVKVTQSSRYLVKRTGEKVFLECVQDMDHENMFWYRQDPGLGLRLIYFSYDVKMKEKGDIPEGYSVSREKKERFSLILESASTNQTSMYLCASQFGRGPYELYFGPGTRLTVT.

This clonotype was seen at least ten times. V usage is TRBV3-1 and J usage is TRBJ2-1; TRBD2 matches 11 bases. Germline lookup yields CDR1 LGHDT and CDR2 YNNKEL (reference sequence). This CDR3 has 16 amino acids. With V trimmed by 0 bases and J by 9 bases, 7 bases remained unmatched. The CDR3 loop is CASSQDALAGASEQFF. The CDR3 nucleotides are TGTGCCAGCAGCCAAGATGCACTAGCGGGAGCGAGTGAGCAGTTCTTC.

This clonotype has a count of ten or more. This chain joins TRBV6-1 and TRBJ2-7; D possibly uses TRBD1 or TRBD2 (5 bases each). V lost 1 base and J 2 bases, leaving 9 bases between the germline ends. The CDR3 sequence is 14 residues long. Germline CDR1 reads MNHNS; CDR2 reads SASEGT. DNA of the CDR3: TGTGCCAGCAGTGAAGGGGGGAGAACCTACGAGCAGTACTTC. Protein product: CASSEGGRTYEQYF.

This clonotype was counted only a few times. The CDR3 DNA reads as TGTGCCAGCACTTTTTGGGAGTTAGGGACAGGGGGCTATGGCTACACCTTC. It yields the protein CASTFWELGTGGYGYTF. The chain carries TRBV28 and TRBJ1-2; 11 positions match TRBD1. Germline loops: CDR1 MDHEN, CDR2 SYDVKM. This CDR3 is built from 17 residues. Germline trimming cut 7 bases from V and 4 bases from J; bases unmatched to any gene: 14.

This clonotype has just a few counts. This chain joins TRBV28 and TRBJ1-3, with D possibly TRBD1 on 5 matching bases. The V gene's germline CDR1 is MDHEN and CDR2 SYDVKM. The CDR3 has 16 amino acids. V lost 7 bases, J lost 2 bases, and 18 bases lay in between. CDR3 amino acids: CASTTGLGVTGNTIYF. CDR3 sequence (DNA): TGTGCCAGCACAACAGGCCTGGGGGTAACTGGAAACACCATATATTTT.